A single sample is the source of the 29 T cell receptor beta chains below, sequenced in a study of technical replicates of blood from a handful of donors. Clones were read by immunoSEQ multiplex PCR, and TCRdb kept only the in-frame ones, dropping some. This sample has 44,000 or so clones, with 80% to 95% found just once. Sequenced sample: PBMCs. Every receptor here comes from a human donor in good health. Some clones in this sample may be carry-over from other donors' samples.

Here the CDR3 reads CSVSGTSFTGELFF. The CDR3 nucleotides read TGCAGCGTTTCGGGGACAAGTTTCACCGGGGAGCTGTTTTTT. V is TRBV29-1 and J is TRBJ2-2; a weak D match, TRBD1 (6 bases). The CDR3 is made up of 14 amino acids. CDR1 and CDR2 from the germline V gene are SQVTM and ANQGSEA. Trimming took off 5 bases at V and 4 bases at J, with 14 bases between the two ends.

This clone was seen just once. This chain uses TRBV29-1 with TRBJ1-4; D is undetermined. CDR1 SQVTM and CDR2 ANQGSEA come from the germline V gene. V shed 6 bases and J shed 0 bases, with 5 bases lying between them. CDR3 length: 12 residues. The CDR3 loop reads CSVLTTNEKLFF. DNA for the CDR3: TGCAGCGTCTTAACAACTAATGAAAAACTGTTTTTT.

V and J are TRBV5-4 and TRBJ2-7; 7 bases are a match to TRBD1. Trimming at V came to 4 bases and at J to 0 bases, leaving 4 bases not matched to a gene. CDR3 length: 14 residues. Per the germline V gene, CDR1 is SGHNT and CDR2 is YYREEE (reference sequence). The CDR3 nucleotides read TGTGCCAGCAGCAGTGACAGGGTCTCCTACGAGCAGTACTTC. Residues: CASSSDRVSYEQYF.

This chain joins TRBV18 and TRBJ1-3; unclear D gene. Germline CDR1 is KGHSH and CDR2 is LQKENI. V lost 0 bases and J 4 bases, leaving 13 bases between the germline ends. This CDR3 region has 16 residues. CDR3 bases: TGTGCCAGCTCACCACCGCCCGGACTTCGCGGAAACACCATATATTTT. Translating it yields CASSPPPGLRGNTIYF.

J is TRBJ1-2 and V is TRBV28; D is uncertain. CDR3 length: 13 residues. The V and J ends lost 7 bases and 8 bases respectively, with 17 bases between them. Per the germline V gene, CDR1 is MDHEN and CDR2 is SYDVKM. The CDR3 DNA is TGTGCCAGCACCCCGCCCAGGAAGTTGGGCTACACCTTC. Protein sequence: CASTPPRKLGYTF.

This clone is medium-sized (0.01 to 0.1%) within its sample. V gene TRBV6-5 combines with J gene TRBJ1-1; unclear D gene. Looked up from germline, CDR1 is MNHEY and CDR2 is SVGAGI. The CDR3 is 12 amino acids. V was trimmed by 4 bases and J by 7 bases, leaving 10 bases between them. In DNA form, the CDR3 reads TGTGCCAGCAGTTCCATCACTTATGAAGCTTTCTTT. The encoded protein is CASSSITYEAFF.

CDR3 nucleotide sequence: TGTGCCAGCAGCAAAGGACTAGGGGATTCCTACGAGCAGTACTTC. Its protein is CASSKGLGDSYEQYF. The chain recombines TRBV4-2 with TRBJ2-7; 7 bases align to TRBD2. The germline CDR1 and CDR2 sequences are LGHNA and YNFKEQ. The CDR3 runs to 15 residues. V dropped 5 bases and J dropped 1; count of bases not matched to a gene: 8.

CDR3 in DNA: TGTGCTAGTGTTAAGGGACGGGAGGTTCCGCAGTATTTT. Its protein is CASVKGREVPQYF. The V gene is TRBV12-5, the J gene TRBJ2-3; 7 bases align to TRBD2. From germline, CDR1 is LGHNT and CDR2 FRNRAP. Trimming removed 7 bases from V and 10 bases from J; junction bases left unmatched: 11. This CDR3 is built from 13 residues.

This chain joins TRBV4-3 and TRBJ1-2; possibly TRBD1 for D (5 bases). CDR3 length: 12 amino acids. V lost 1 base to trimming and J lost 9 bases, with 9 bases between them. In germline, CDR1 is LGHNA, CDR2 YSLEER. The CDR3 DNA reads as TGCGCCAGCAGCCAAGTCTCAGGGAGCTACACCTTC. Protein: CASSQVSGSYTF.

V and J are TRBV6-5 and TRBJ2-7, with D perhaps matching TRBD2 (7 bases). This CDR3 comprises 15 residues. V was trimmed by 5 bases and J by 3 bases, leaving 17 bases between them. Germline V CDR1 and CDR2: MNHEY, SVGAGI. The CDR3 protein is CASSTARGGSYEQYF. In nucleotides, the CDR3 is TGTGCCAGCAGTACCGCGAGGGGGGGCAGCTACGAGCAGTACTTC.

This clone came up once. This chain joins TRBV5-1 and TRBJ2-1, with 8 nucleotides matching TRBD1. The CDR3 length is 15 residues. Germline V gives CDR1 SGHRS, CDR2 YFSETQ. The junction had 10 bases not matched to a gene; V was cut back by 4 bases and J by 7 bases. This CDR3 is CASSVIPGQENEQFF. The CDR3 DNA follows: TGCGCCAGCAGCGTAATACCGGGACAGGAAAATGAGCAGTTCTTC.

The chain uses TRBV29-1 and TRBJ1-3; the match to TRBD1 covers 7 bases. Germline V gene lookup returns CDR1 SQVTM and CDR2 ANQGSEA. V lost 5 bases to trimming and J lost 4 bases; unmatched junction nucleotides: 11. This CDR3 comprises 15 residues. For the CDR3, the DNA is TGCAGCGTTTCCTCCGAGACAGGGTCGGGAAACACCATATATTTT. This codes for CSVSSETGSGNTIYF. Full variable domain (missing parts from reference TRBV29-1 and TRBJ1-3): SAVISQKPSRDICQRGTSLTIQCQVDSQVTMMFWYRQQPGQSLTLIATANQGSEATYESGFVIDKFPISRPNLTFSTLTVSNMSPEDSSIYLCSVSSETGSGNTIYFGEGSWLTVV.

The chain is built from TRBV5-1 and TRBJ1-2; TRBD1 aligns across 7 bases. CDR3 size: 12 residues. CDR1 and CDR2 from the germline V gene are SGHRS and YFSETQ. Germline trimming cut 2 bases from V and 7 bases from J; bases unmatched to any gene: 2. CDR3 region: CASSFGQAGYTF. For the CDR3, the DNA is TGCGCCAGCAGCTTCGGACAGGCTGGCTACACCTTC.

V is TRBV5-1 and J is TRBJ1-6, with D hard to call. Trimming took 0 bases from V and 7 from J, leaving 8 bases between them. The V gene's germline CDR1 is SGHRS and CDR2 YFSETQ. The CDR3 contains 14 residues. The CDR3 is CASSLGQWNSPLHF. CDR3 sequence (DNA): TGCGCCAGCAGCTTGGGACAATGGAATTCACCCCTCCACTTT.

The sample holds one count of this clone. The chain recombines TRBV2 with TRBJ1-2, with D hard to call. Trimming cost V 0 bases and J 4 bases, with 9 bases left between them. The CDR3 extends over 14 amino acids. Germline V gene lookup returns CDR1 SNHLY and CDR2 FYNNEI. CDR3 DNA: TGTGCCAGCAGTGAAGCGAGTGGGCCCTATGGCTACACCTTC. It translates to CASSEASGPYGYTF. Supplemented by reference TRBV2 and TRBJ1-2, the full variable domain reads EPEVTQTPSHQVTQMGQEVILRCVPISNHLYFYWYRQILGQKVEFLVSFYNNEISEKSEIFDDQFSVERPDGSNFTLKIRSTKLEDSAMYFCASSEASGPYGYTFGSGTRLTVV.

Here the CDR3 reads CASSLGGGPSNEQFF. CDR3 in DNA: TGTGCCAGCAGCTTAGGGGGGGGGCCATCCAATGAGCAGTTCTTC. The chain links TRBV7-2 to TRBJ2-1, with D possibly matching TRBD2 (7 bases). CDR3 size: 15 residues. From germline, CDR1 is SGHTA and CDR2 FQGNSA. V lost 1 base, J lost 6 bases, and 13 bases lay in between.

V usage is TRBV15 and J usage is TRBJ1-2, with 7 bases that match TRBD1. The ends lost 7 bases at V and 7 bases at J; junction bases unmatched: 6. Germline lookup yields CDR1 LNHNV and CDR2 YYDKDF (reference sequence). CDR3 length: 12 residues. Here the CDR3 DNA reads TGTGCCACCATCTGGGACAGTGTTGGCTACACCTTC. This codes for CATIWDSVGYTF.

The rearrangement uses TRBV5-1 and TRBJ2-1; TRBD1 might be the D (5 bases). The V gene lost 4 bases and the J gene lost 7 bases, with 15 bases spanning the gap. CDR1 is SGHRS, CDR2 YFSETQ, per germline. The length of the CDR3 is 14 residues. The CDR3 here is CASSQGGNWNEQFF. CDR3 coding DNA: TGCGCCAGCAGCCAGGGTGGTAATTGGAATGAGCAGTTCTTC.

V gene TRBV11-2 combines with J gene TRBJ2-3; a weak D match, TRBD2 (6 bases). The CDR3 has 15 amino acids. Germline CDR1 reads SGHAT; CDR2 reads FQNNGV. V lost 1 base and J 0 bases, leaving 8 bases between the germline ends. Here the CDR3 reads CASSLGGVSTDTQYF. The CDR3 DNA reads TGTGCCAGCAGCTTAGGCGGGGTTAGCACAGATACGCAGTATTTT.

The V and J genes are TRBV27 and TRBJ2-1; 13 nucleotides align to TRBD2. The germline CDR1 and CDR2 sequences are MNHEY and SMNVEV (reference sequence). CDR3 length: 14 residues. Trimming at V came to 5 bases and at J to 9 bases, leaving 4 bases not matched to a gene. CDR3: CASSDRTSGSEQFF. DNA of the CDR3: TGTGCCAGCAGTGACCGGACTAGCGGGAGTGAGCAGTTCTTC.

The CDR3 reads CASRGLQGFATEAFF. The CDR3 DNA follows: TGTGCCAGCAGGGGACTACAGGGCTTTGCCACTGAAGCTTTCTTT. The chain combines TRBV7-8 with TRBJ1-1, with D possibly matching TRBD1 (6 bases). CDR1 and CDR2 (germline): SGHVS, FQNEAQ. Trimming cost V 6 bases and J 4 bases, with 18 bases left between them. The CDR3 sequence is 15 residues long. Combining the CDR3 with reference TRBV7-8 and TRBJ1-1 gives the whole variable domain GAGVSQSPRYKVAKRGQDVALRCDPISGHVSLFWYQQALGQGPEFLTYFQNEAQLDKSGLPSDRFFAERPEGSVSTLKIQRTQQEDSAVYLCASRGLQGFATEAFFGQGTRLTVV.

CDR3 sequence (DNA): TGCGCCAGCAGGGGGACTAGCGGGCACGATGAGCAGTTCTTC. Amino acid sequence: CASRGTSGHDEQFF. This chain links TRBV5-1 with TRBJ2-1; 12 positions agree with TRBD2. Per the germline V gene, CDR1 is SGHRS and CDR2 is YFSETQ. CDR3 length: 14 residues. J lost 8 bases, V lost 5 bases, and 5 bases had no gene match.

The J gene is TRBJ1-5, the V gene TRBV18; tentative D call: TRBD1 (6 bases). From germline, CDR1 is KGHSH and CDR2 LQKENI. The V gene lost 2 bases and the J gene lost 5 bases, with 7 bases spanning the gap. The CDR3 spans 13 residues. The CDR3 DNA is TGTGCCAGCTCACCAGGGGGCGATCAGCCCCAGCATTTT. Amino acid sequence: CASSPGGDQPQHF.

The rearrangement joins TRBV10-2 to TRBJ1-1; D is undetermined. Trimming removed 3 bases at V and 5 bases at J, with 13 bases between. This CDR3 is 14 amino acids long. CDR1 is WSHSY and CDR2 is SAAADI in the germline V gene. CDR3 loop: CASSEWASSTEAFF. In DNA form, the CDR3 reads TGCGCCAGCAGTGAATGGGCGAGTTCGACTGAAGCTTTCTTT.

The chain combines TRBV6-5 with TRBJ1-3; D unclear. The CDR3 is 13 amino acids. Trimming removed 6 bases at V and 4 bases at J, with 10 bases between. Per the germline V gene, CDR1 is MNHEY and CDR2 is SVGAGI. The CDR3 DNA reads TGTGCCAGCAGCTTGCTATCAGGAAACACCATATATTTT. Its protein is CASSLLSGNTIYF.

The CDR3 sequence: CASSFGQGGHEKLFF. CDR3 in DNA: TGTGCCAGCAGCTTCGGACAGGGGGGGCATGAAAAACTGTTTTTT. The V gene is TRBV11-2, the J gene TRBJ1-4; 10 nucleotides match TRBD1. The V segment lost 3 bases and the J segment 6 bases; nucleotides outside the gene matches: 4. CDR1 and CDR2 (germline): SGHAT, FQNNGV. This CDR3 contains 15 residues.

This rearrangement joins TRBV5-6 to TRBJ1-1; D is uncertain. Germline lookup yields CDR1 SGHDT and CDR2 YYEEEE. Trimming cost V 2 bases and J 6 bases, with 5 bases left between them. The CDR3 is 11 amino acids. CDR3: CASSFSAEAFF. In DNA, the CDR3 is TGTGCCAGCAGCTTCAGTGCTGAAGCTTTCTTT.

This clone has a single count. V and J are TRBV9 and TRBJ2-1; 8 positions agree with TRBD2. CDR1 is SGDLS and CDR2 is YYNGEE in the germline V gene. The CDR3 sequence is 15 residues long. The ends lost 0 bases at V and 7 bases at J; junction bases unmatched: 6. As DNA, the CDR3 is TGTGCCAGCAGCGTAGCAAGCGGGGGAGGGAATGAGCAGTTCTTC. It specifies CASSVASGGGNEQFF. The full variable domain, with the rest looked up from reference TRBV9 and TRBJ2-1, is DSGVTQTPKHLITATGQRVTLRCSPRSGDLSVYWYQQSLDQGLQFLIQYYNGEERAKGNILERFSAQQFPDLHSELNLSSLELGDSALYFCASSVASGGGNEQFFGPGTRLTVL.

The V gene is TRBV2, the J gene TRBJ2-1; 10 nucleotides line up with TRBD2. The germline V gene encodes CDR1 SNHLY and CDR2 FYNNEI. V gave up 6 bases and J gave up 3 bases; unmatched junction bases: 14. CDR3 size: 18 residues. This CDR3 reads CASSVKPGTSASYNEQFF. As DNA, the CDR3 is TGTGCCAGCAGCGTAAAACCCGGGACTAGCGCCAGCTACAATGAGCAGTTCTTC.